This TCR beta chain stems from a study of control samples from healthy donors and cancer patients. The table came from immunoSEQ multiplex PCR; TCRdb's copy has only in-frame clones and leaves some out. The sample has just under 75,000 clones; about 90% are singletons. This CDR3 comprises 13 residues. Germline V lookup: CDR1 SGHRS, CDR2 YFSETQ. Concerning this clone: The junction differs from germline at one of its ends, possibly a read error.

The sequenced sample was blood. This TCR came from a woman aged 45 to 65 in good health. The chain joins TRBV5-1 to TRBJ2-3; perhaps D is TRBD1 or TRBD2 (5 bases each). In nucleotides, the CDR3 is TGCGCCAGCAGCTTGCTCCCGGGGCGCGGATCTACTTTT. Translation gives CASSLLPGRGSTF.